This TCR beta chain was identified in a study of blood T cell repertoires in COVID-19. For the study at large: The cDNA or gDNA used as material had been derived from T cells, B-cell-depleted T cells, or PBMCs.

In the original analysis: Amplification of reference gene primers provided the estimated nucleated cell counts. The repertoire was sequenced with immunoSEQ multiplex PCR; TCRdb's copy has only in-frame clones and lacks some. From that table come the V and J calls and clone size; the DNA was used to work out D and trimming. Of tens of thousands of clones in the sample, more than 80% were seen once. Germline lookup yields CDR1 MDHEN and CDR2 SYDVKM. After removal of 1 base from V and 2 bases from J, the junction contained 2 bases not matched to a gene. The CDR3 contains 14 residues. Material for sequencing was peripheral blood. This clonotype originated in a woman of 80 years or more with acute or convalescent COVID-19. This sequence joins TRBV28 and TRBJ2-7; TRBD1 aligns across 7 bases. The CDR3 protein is CASSLYRGPYEQYF. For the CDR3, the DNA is TGTGCCAGCAGTTTATACAGGGGCCCCTACGAGCAGTACTTC.